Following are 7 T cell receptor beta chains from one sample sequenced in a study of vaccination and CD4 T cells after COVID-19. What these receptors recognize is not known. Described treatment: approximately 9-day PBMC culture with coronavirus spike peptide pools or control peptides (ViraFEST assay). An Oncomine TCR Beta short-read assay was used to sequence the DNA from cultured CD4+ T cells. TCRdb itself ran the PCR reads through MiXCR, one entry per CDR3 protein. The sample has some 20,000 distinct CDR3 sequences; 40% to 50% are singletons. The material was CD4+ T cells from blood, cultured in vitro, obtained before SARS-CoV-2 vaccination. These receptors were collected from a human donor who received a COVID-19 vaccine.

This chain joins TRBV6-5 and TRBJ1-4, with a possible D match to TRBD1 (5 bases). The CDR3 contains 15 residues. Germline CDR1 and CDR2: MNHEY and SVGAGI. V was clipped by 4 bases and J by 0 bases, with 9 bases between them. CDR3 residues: CASSSDSATNEKLFF. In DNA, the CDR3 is TGTGCCAGCAGTTCCGACAGCGCAACTAATGAAAAACTGTTTTTT.

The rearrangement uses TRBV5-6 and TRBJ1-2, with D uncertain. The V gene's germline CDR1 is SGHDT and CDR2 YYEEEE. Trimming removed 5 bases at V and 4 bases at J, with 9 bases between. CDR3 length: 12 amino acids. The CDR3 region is CASSRRRYGYTF. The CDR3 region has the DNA TGTGCCAGCAGTAGGAGGCGCTATGGCTACACCTTC.

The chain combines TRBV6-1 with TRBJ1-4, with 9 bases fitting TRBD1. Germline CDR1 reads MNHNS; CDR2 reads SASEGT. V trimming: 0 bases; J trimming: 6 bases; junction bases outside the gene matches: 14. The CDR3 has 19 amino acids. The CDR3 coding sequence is TGTGCCAGCAGTGAAGCGATAGTAGGGACAGGGAGTAGGGATGAAAAACTGTTTTTT. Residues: CASSEAIVGTGSRDEKLFF.

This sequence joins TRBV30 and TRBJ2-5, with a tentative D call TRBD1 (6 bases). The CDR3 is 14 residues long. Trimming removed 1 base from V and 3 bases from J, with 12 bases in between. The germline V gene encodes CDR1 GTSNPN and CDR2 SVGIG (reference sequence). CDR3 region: CAWSEGEQEETQYF. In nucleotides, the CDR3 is TGTGCCTGGAGTGAGGGGGAGCAGGAAGAGACCCAGTACTTC.

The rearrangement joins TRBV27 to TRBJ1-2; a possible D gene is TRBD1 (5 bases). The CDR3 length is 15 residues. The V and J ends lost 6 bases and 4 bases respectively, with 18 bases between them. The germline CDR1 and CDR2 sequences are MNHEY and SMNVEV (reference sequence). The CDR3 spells CASSTWPGNLYGYTF. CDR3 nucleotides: TGTGCCAGCAGCACATGGCCAGGGAACCTCTATGGCTACACCTTC.

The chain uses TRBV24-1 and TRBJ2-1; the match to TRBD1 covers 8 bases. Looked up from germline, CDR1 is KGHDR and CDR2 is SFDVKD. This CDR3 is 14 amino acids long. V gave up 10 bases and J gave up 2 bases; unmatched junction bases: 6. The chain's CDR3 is CATDRGQAYNEQFF. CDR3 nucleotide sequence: TGTGCCACTGACAGGGGACAGGCCTACAATGAGCAGTTCTTC.

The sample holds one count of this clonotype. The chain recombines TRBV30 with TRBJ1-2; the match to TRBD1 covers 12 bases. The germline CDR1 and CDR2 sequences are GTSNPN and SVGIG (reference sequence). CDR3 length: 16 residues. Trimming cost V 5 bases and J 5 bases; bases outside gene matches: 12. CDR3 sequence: CAWSAGTGGAKYGYTF. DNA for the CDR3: TGTGCCTGGTCGGCCGGGACAGGGGGCGCGAAGTATGGCTACACCTTC.